Listed below are T cell receptor beta chains from one sample, sequenced in a study of CD8+ T cells in alopecia areata. The data were produced by immunoSEQ multiplex PCR, yet TCRdb's version contains in-frame clones alone and is incomplete. The sample has 150,000 to 200,000 clones; 50% to 75% are singletons. The sample in question was CD4+ T cells sorted from blood, obtained at approximately week 60, from a patient treated with tofacitinib. The receptors here all came from a human donor with alopecia areata. Each CDR3 is given without its conserved first and last residue. Fields, in order: D gene, J gene, V gene, CDR3 protein. D genes are given only for firm matches.

.,TRBJ2-1,TRBV7-9,ASSLRVSVGGDNEQF
.,TRBJ1-2,TRBV19,ASRPPQQGYGYT
.,TRBJ1-5,TRBV29-1,SVVAGGGNQPQH
TRBD1,TRBJ1-6,TRBV18,ASSPRQPTGGNSPLH
.,TRBJ1-6,TRBV19,ASTLTGVGTNSPLH
.,TRBJ1-1,TRBV4-1,ASSPVDRTNTEAF
.,TRBJ2-7,TRBV11-2,ASSLWGADEQY
TRBD2,TRBJ2-3,TRBV2,ASRERLTSGASTDTQY
.,TRBJ1-1,TRBV5-1,ASSLNDLGRNTEAF
.,TRBJ2-5,TRBV2,ASSESVAGY
TRBD2,TRBJ2-6,TRBV19,ASSPGGRPSGANVLT
TRBD2,TRBJ2-7,TRBV7-8,ASSPGLAVSREQY
.,TRBJ2-7,TRBV29-1,SVARQLAYEQY
TRBD1,TRBJ2-5,TRBV25-1,ASSADRSETQY
.,TRBJ1-1,TRBV5-1,ASSSSGGNTEAF
TRBD1,TRBJ1-2,TRBV29-1,SVRVGQAANYGYT
TRBD2,TRBJ2-2,TRBV4-1,ASSQDGVGLAVGELF
.,TRBJ2-3,TRBV9,ASSPMGAQTQY
.,TRBJ2-3,TRBV9,ASSVAEGRRTDTQY
.,TRBJ1-2,TRBV1,TSSQDPPICYT
.,TRBJ2-3,TRBV5-6,ASSLKLLPSLTDTQY
.,TRBJ1-2,TRBV30,AWSSGHLYGYT
.,TRBJ2-2,TRBV27,ASSPTIRNTGELF
TRBD1,TRBJ1-2,TRBV7-2,ASTPGGSERGYT
.,TRBJ1-2,TRBV29-1,SVAGRAHYGYT
TRBD1,TRBJ2-3,TRBV9,ASSVVSGQRSTDTQY
.,TRBJ2-2,TRBV7-8,ASSPFGEGPNTGELF
.,TRBJ2-3,TRBV20-1,SARKSDTQY
TRBD1,TRBJ2-7,TRBV29-1,SVWDRGGEQY
.,TRBJ2-3,TRBV5-1,ASSLQGRPTDTQY
.,TRBJ1-2,TRBV6-5,ASSPGYYGYT
.,TRBJ1-2,TRBV4-1,ASSTEPPRANYGYT
.,TRBJ1-2,TRBV5-1,ASSSDSYGYT
TRBD1,TRBJ2-2,TRBV30,AWRFTGATEGELF
.,TRBJ1-2,TRBV9,ASSRQTGLGGYT
.,TRBJ2-5,TRBV19,ASSIRGMETQY
.,TRBJ2-5,TRBV13,ASSLTGNQETQY
TRBD1,TRBJ2-7,TRBV5-1,ASSQTGVLSYEQY
.,TRBJ1-1,TRBV29-1,SVEAALGTEAF
TRBD2,TRBJ2-1,TRBV15,ATSSGGTSGGANEQF
.,TRBJ2-7,TRBV28,ASTPPGPHYEQY
TRBD1,TRBJ2-7,TRBV30,AWSAARTGADYEQY
.,TRBJ2-5,TRBV5-1,ASSLNDPLETQY
TRBD1,TRBJ1-1,TRBV2,ASSVPRGRGGTEAF
.,TRBJ1-2,TRBV30,AWSIPDTYGYT
TRBD2,TRBJ2-3,TRBV4-1,ASSQVPRLAGRIDTQY
.,TRBJ1-6,TRBV6-5,ASSYGGAWNSPLH
TRBD1,TRBJ1-1,TRBV5-1,ASRTTGIDTEAF
.,TRBJ1-5,TRBV30,AWSVPGTGAQPQH
TRBD1,TRBJ2-4,TRBV6-5,ATGQGNIQY
.,TRBJ1-1,TRBV15,ATKIGQGNTEAF
.,TRBJ1-6,TRBV11-2,ASSLDLAGSPLH